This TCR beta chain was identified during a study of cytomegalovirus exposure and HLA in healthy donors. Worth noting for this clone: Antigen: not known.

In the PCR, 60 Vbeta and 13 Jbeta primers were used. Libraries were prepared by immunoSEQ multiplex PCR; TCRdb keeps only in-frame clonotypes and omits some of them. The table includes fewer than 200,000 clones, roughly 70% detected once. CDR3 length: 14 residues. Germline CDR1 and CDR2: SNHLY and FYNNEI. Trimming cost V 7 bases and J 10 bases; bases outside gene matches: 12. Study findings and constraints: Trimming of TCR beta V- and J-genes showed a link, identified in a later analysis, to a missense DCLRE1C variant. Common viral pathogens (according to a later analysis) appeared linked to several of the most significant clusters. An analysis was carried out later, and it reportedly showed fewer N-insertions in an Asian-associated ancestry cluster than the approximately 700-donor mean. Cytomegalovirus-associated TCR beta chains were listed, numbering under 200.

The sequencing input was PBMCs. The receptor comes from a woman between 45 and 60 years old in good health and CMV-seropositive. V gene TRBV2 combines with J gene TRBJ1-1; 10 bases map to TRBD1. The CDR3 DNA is TGTGCCAGCACCCGGGGGACAGGGGTGGAAGGAGCTTTCTTT. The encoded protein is CASTRGTGVEGAFF.